Given below is one T cell receptor beta chain in context. Its antigen is not identified. 60 Vbeta and 13 Jbeta primers were used in PCR. Some clones are missing from TCRdb's copy, which holds only in-frame ones; the method was immunoSEQ multiplex PCR. The top ten hold 1% to 1.5% of the sample, which has 200,000 to 250,000 clones, around 85% seen once. The CDR3 spans 16 residues. Looked up from germline, CDR1 is SEHNR and CDR2 is FQNEAQ (reference sequence). The trim removed 5 bases at V and 1 base at J, leaving 8 bases unmatched. This sample was included in a study of cytomegalovirus exposure and HLA in healthy donors. Study information: Out of around 360 genotyped donors, about 80% belonged to the Caucasian-associated ancestry cluster.

Points from the study as a whole: The study assumed roughly uniform donor sequencing depth for presence/absence analyses. In vitro, a few CMV-associated chains proved specific for CMV antigens. Researchers reported in a later analysis that a missense DCLRE1C variant was tied to TCR beta V- and J-gene trimming.

The rearrangement joins TRBV7-9 to TRBJ1-1, with 9 positions matching TRBD1. The TCR comes from a human donor in good health. The sample consisted of PBMCs. CDR3 residues: CASSRRTGVGNTEAFF. CDR3 coding DNA: TGTGCCAGCAGCAGGCGGACAGGGGTGGGGAACACTGAAGCTTTCTTT. The full variable domain, rest sourced from reference TRBV7-9 and TRBJ1-1, is DTGVSQNPRHKITKRGQNVTFRCDPISEHNRLYWYRQTLGQGPEFLTYFQNEAQLEKSRLLSDRFSAERPKGSFSTLEIQRTEQGDSAMYLCASSRRTGVGNTEAFFGQGTRLTVV.